These 31 T cell receptor beta chains came from one sample sequenced in a study of OX40 agonist ivuxolimab in advanced cancers. Profiling relied on immunoSEQ multiplex PCR, and the TCRdb table lists in-frame clones only, not all of them. The sample holds 45,000 to 60,000 clones, about 87% seen once. The source material was CD4+ or CD8+ T cells sorted from blood, sampled in a trial of the OX40 agonist ivuxolimab. These receptors were taken from an adult with an advanced solid tumor such as melanoma, head and neck, liver or kidney cancer.

This clone was seen a handful of times. The V call is TRBV19, the J call TRBJ2-2, with TRBD2 as a possible D gene (6 bases). Deletions cut 5 bases from V and 6 bases from J, with 19 bases between. Germline CDR1 LNHDA, CDR2 SQIVND (reference sequence). This CDR3 region has 16 residues. CDR3 coding DNA: TGTGCCAGTAGTGCCCTCCGGGACTCCCCGTCCGGGGAGCTGTTTTTT. Protein product: CASSALRDSPSGELFF.

The chain has TRBV7-2 and TRBJ2-3; perhaps TRBD1 as D (6 bases). Germline V gene data show CDR1 as SGHTA and CDR2 as FQGNSA. The CDR3 runs to 14 residues. V lost 1 base and J lost 2, with 7 bases in between. In DNA form, the CDR3 reads TGTGCCAGCAGCTTAGACAGGGCCACAGATACGCAGTATTTT. This translates into CASSLDRATDTQYF.

V is TRBV27 and J is TRBJ2-5; a weak D match, TRBD1 (6 bases). Germline assignment: CDR1 MNHEY and CDR2 SMNVEV (reference sequence). With 5 bases removed from V and 5 bases from J, the gap between germline ends came to 15 bases. CDR3 length equals 14 residues. The CDR3 loop is CASSTQQGRETQYF. CDR3 bases: TGTGCCAGCAGTACCCAACAGGGTAGGGAGACCCAGTACTTC.

V and J are TRBV18 and TRBJ1-5, with 8 bases matching TRBD1. The junction had 6 bases not matched to a gene; V was cut back by 6 bases and J by 8 bases. Germline V CDR1 and CDR2: KGHSH, LQKENI. This CDR3 contains 13 residues. The DNA for the CDR3 is TGTGCCAGCTCGCAGGGGGCAATAGAGCCCCAGCATTTT. It translates to CASSQGAIEPQHF.

V gene TRBV5-1 combines with J gene TRBJ2-7; D ambiguous. The germline V gene encodes CDR1 SGHRS and CDR2 YFSETQ. Trimming left V 4 bases short and J 0 bases short, with 23 bases between. The CDR3 covers 18 residues. The CDR3 DNA sequence: TGCGCCAGCAGCCCAGACCCTCCGGATAGCCGGAGCTCCTACGAGCAGTACTTC. Its protein product is CASSPDPPDSRSSYEQYF.

CDR3 sequence: CASSPHPPSGRVTGELFF. The CDR3 bases are TGTGCCAGCAGCCCCCACCCTCCTAGCGGGAGGGTCACCGGGGAGCTGTTTTTT. The chain carries TRBV7-3 and TRBJ2-2; TRBD2 aligns across 12 bases. There are 18 residues in the CDR3. V lost 5 bases, J lost 4 bases, and 11 bases stayed unmatched. Per the germline V gene, CDR1 is SGHTA and CDR2 is FQGTGA.

The CDR3 nucleotides read TGTGCCAGCAGTTTAGCGTTAGGCCTGGGGGCGGGAAAGACCCAGTACTTC. This sequence encodes CASSLALGLGAGKTQYF. V and J are TRBV28 and TRBJ2-5; TRBD1 or TRBD2 may be the D gene (6 bases each). V lost 2 bases and J lost 6, with 22 bases in between. In germline, CDR1 is MDHEN, CDR2 SYDVKM. The CDR3 contains 17 residues.

The chain has TRBV21-1 and TRBJ2-3. TRBV21-1 is labeled a pseudogene. The CDR3 loop spans 15 amino acids. CDR3 coding DNA: TGTGCCAGCAGACCCCCGGGACGGAGCACAGATACGCAGTATTTT. This sequence encodes CASRPPGRSTDTQYF.

The sample holds one count of this clone. This chain connects TRBV7-2 to TRBJ2-2, with D perhaps matching TRBD2 (5 bases). Germline V gene sequence: CDR1 SGHTA, CDR2 FQGNSA. The CDR3 has 15 residues. The V end was cut by 2 bases, the J end by 7 bases, with 14 bases between. The CDR3 region is CASSLIGGLGGELFF. The CDR3 coding sequence is TGTGCCAGCAGCTTAATAGGCGGGCTCGGCGGGGAGCTGTTTTTT.

The CDR3 coding sequence is TGTGCCAGCAACCGTGGGTTACCAGGTCAGCAACTGTTTTTT. Its translation is CASNRGLPGQQLFF. V is TRBV28 and J is TRBJ1-4; unclear D gene. Germline V gene data show CDR1 as MDHEN and CDR2 as SYDVKM. The CDR3 is 14 amino acids. V was cut by 7 bases and J by 12 bases, with 21 bases left in between.

The V call is TRBV7-2, the J call TRBJ1-5; 7 nucleotides align to TRBD1. This CDR3 region has 16 residues. CDR1 and CDR2 from the germline V gene are SGHTA and FQGNSA. J lost 0 bases, V lost 3 bases, and 5 bases had no gene match. The CDR3 protein is CASSFNRGTSNQPQHF. Written as DNA, the CDR3 is TGTGCCAGCAGCTTCAACAGGGGAACTAGCAATCAGCCCCAGCATTTT.

V gene TRBV7-2 combines with J gene TRBJ2-1; D tentatively reads TRBD1 or TRBD2 (7 bases each). The CDR3 covers 15 residues. Trimming removed 5 bases at V and 10 bases at J, with 21 bases between. Germline V gene data show CDR1 as SGHTA and CDR2 as FQGNSA. CDR3 amino acids: CASSPGGGQLGEQFF. The CDR3 nucleotides read TGTGCCAGCAGCCCGGGCGGGGGACAGCTGGGAGAGCAGTTCTTC.

This clone showed up just once. The chain recombines TRBV9 with TRBJ2-4; D gene unclear. The CDR3 consists of 17 residues. Germline CDR1 SGDLS, CDR2 YYNGEE. Trimming stripped 4 bases from V and 0 bases from J, with 17 bases between. CDR3 in amino acids: CASSPEDKRLAKNIQYF. The DNA for the CDR3 is TGTGCCAGCAGCCCCGAAGATAAGCGTCTAGCCAAAAACATTCAGTACTTC.

The rearrangement uses TRBV19 and TRBJ1-1, with D unresolved. The CDR3 is made up of 13 amino acids. V lost 7 bases to trimming and J lost 2 bases, with 11 bases between them. Germline V gene data show CDR1 as LNHDA and CDR2 as SQIVND (reference sequence). The CDR3 loop is CASKTSYNTEAFF. CDR3 sequence (DNA): TGTGCCAGTAAAACCAGCTACAACACTGAAGCTTTCTTT. The full variable domain, completed using reference TRBV19 and TRBJ1-1, is DGGITQSPKYLFRKEGQNVTLSCEQNLNHDAMYWYRQDPGQGLRLIYYSQIVNDFQKGDIAEGYSVSREKKESFPLTVTSAQKNPTAFYLCASKTSYNTEAFFGQGTRLTVV.

This sequence joins TRBV5-1 and TRBJ1-1; no clear D gene. Trimming pared 0 bases from V and 0 bases from J, leaving 24 bases between. This CDR3 comprises 20 residues. Germline CDR1 is SGHRS and CDR2 is YFSETQ. The CDR3 region has the DNA TGCGCCAGCAGCTTGGTAGAGCCGCAGAGGCAAACGCCGGTGAACACTGAAGCTTTCTTT. Amino acids: CASSLVEPQRQTPVNTEAFF. The full variable domain, in which reference TRBV5-1 and TRBJ1-1 provide the parts outside the CDR3, is KAGVTQTPRYLIKTRGQQVTLSCSPISGHRSVSWYQQTPGQGLQFLFEYFSETQRNKGNFPGRFSGRQFSNSRSEMNVSTLELGDSALYLCASSLVEPQRQTPVNTEAFFGQGTRLTVV.

V and J are TRBV5-1 and TRBJ2-2, with TRBD1 identical over 7 bases. Germline CDR1 and CDR2: SGHRS and YFSETQ. Trimming cost V 3 bases and J 7 bases; bases outside gene matches: 3. CDR3 length: 13 amino acids. The CDR3, as DNA: TGCGCCAGCAGCTGGACAGGTATCGGGGAGCTGTTTTTT. Translating it yields CASSWTGIGELFF.

As for this clone: The sample has other DNA sequences that encode this CDR3 too. V usage is TRBV29-1 and J usage is TRBJ2-5; D is unresolved. Trimming left V 4 bases short and J 4 bases short, with 4 bases between. Germline V gives CDR1 SQVTM, CDR2 ANQGSEA. This CDR3 has 10 amino acids. CDR3 residues: CSVGRETQYF. CDR3 DNA: TGCAGCGTTGGGAGAGAGACCCAGTACTTC.

V and J are TRBV6-4 and TRBJ1-2; 7 bases agree with TRBD1. V lost 2 bases and J lost 8; bases outside the gene matches: 5. The CDR3 length is 13 residues. Germline CDR1 and CDR2: MRHNA and SNTAGT. The chain's CDR3 is CASSDAQGVGYTF. For the CDR3, the DNA is TGTGCCAGCAGTGACGCCCAGGGGGTAGGCTACACCTTC.

The chain links TRBV10-1 to TRBJ2-7; D uncertain. The CDR3 extends over 16 amino acids. The V end was cut by 0 bases, the J end by 1 base, with 13 bases between. The germline V gene has CDR1 WNHNN and CDR2 SYGVQD (reference sequence). The CDR3 DNA reads as TGCGCCAGCAGTGAGTCGCCTGCGACGGAATCCTACGAGCAGTACTTC. Translation: CASSESPATESYEQYF.

The chain recombines TRBV7-8 with TRBJ2-1; TRBD1 aligns across 7 bases. CDR1 is SGHVS and CDR2 is FQNEAQ in the germline V gene. V was clipped by 2 bases and J by 3 bases; unmatched bases: 7. This CDR3 is 16 amino acids long. Here the CDR3 reads CASSLQGVRVYNEQFF. The CDR3 DNA is TGTGCCAGCAGCTTACAGGGGGTTAGGGTCTACAATGAGCAGTTCTTC.

Only one count was recorded for this clone. The chain recombines TRBV7-2 with TRBJ2-7; 11 bases align to TRBD2. CDR1 and CDR2 (germline): SGHTA, FQGNSA. The CDR3 sequence is 16 residues long. V gave up 3 bases and J gave up 4 bases; unmatched junction bases: 8. The CDR3 region is CASSFTSGSDTYEQYF. As DNA, the CDR3 is TGTGCCAGCAGCTTTACTAGCGGGAGCGATACTTACGAGCAGTACTTC.

This clone has only a few counts. This chain connects TRBV7-2 to TRBJ2-1; D is perhaps TRBD2 (6 bases). This CDR3 is 15 amino acids long. Germline CDR1 SGHTA, CDR2 FQGNSA. V lost 1 base to trimming and J lost 4 bases, with 11 bases between them. CDR3 sequence (DNA): TGTGCCAGCAGCTTAGACTCCGGGACTTACAATGAGCAGTTCTTC. Encoded protein: CASSLDSGTYNEQFF.

CDR3: CASSLRDISIMGEQYF. CDR3 DNA: TGTGCCAGCAGCCTCAGGGATATCTCTATTATGGGAGAGCAGTACTTC. The rearrangement links TRBV11-2 to TRBJ2-7; maybe TRBD1 (5 bases). This CDR3 is 16 amino acids long. The V gene's germline CDR1 is SGHAT and CDR2 FQNNGV. The V end was cut by 5 bases, the J end by 7 bases, with 24 bases between.

The chain uses TRBV18 and TRBJ1-1; D ambiguous. V lost 3 bases, J lost 1 base, and 9 bases lay in between. The CDR3 loop spans 14 amino acids. Germline V gives CDR1 KGHSH, CDR2 LQKENI. In nucleotides, the CDR3 is TGTGCCAGCTCACCGACAAGGGCGAACACTGAAGCTTTCTTT. Translating it yields CASSPTRANTEAFF.

The rearrangement links TRBV6-4 to TRBJ2-3; no firm D call. The CDR3 is 12 amino acids. The germline V gene encodes CDR1 MRHNA and CDR2 SNTAGT. The germline V and J ends were trimmed by 2 bases and 2 bases, with 2 bases remaining between them. The CDR3 bases are TGTGCCAGCAGTGACCACACAGATACGCAGTATTTT. Protein: CASSDHTDTQYF.

The gene calls are TRBV9 and TRBJ2-3; no reliable D call. V lost 0 bases to trimming and J lost 4 bases, with 6 bases between them. The CDR3 spans 13 residues. Per germline, CDR1 SGDLS and CDR2 YYNGEE. The CDR3 DNA is TGTGCCAGCAGCGTAGGGACGGCAGATACGCAGTATTTT. The encoded protein is CASSVGTADTQYF. The variable domain in full, completed from reference TRBV9 and TRBJ2-3, reads DSGVTQTPKHLITATGQRVTLRCSPRSGDLSVYWYQQSLDQGLQFLIQYYNGEERAKGNILERFSAQQFPDLHSELNLSSLELGDSALYFCASSVGTADTQYFGPGTRLTVL.

CDR3 DNA sequence: TGTGCCAGCTCACCACCCAGGGGGAACACCGGGGAGCTGTTTTTT. Translation gives CASSPPRGNTGELFF. The chain employs TRBV18 and TRBJ2-2; D is possibly TRBD1 (6 bases). V lost 0 bases and J lost 1, with 6 bases in between. Per germline, CDR1 KGHSH and CDR2 LQKENI. The length of the CDR3 is 15 residues.

V is TRBV7-2 and J is TRBJ2-2; a weak D match, TRBD1 (6 bases). V lost 4 bases and J 5 bases, leaving 17 bases between the germline ends. This CDR3 region has 16 residues. Germline V gene lookup returns CDR1 SGHTA and CDR2 FQGNSA. CDR3 amino acids: CASSWWGRGETGELFF. CDR3 nucleotides: TGTGCCAGCAGCTGGTGGGGCAGGGGAGAAACCGGGGAGCTGTTTTTT.

CDR3: CASSLALSGGYEQYF. CDR3 nucleotides: TGTGCCAGCAGCTTAGCGCTTAGCGGGGGCTACGAGCAGTACTTC. The chain couples TRBV7-8 to TRBJ2-7; TRBD2 matches 9 bases. The CDR3 is made up of 15 amino acids. Unmatched junction bases numbered 3, after V lost 0 bases and J lost 3 bases. In germline, CDR1 is SGHVS, CDR2 FQNEAQ.

The CDR3 loop is CASSRRPTTDTQYF. Here the CDR3 DNA reads TGTGCCAGCAGCAGACGACCCACGACAGATACGCAGTATTTT. This chain uses TRBV28 with TRBJ2-3; D not resolved. The CDR3 runs 14 residues. V was clipped by 6 bases and J by 3 bases, with 13 bases between them. The germline CDR1 and CDR2 sequences are MDHEN and SYDVKM.

To note about this clone: Its ends do not fully match the called genes, so a read error is possible. The chain joins TRBV19 to TRBJ1-5; no definite D call. This CDR3 comprises 13 residues. Germline V lookup: CDR1 LNHDA, CDR2 SQIVND (reference sequence). CDR3 DNA sequence: TGTGCCGGTAGTATAGACGGTACGAAGCCCCAGCATTTT. Amino acid sequence: CAGSIDGTKPQHF.